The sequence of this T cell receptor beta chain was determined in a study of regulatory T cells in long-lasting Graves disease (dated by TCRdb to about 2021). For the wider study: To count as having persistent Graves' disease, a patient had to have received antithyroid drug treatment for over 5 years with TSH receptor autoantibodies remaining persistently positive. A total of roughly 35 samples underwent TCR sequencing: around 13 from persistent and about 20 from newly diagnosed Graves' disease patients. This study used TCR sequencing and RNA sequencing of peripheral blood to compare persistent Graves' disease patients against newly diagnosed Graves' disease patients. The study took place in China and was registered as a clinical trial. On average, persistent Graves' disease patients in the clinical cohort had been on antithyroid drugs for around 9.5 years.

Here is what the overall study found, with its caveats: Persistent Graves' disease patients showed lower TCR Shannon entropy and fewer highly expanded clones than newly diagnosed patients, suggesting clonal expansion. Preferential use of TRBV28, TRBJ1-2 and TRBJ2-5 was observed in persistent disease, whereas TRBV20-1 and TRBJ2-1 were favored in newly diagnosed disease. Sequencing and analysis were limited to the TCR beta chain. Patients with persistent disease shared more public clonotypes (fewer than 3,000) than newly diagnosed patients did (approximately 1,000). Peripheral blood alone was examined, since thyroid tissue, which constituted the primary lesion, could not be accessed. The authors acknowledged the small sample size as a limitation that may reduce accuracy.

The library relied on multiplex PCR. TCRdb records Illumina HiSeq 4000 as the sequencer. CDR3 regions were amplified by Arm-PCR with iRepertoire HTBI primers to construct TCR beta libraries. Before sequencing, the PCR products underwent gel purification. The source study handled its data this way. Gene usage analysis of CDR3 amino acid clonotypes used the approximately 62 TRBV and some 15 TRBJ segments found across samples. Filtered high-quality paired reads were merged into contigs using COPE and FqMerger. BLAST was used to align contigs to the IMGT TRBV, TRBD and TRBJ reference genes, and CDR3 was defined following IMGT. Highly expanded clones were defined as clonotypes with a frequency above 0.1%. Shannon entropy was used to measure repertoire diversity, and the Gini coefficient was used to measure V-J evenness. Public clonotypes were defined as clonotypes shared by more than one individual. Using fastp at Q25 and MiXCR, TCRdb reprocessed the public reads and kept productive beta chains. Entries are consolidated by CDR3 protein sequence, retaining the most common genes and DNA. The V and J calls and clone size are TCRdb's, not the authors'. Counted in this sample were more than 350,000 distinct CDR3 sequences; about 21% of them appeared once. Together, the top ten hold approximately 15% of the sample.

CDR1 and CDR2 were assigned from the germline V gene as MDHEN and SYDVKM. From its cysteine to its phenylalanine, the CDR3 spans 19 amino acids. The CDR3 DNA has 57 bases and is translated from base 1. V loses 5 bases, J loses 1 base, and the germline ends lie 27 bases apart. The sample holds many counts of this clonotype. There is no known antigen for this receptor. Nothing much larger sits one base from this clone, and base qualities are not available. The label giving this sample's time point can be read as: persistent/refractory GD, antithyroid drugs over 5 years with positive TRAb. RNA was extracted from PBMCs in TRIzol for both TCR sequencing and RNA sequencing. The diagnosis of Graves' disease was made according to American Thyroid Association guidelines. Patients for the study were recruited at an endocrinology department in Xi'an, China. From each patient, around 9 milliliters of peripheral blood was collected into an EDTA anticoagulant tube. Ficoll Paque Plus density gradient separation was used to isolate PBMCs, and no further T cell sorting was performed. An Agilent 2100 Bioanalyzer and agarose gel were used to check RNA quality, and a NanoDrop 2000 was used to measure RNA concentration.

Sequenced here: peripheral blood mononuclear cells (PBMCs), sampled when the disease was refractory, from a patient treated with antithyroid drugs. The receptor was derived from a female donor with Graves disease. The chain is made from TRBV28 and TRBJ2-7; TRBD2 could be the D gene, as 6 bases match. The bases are TGTGCCAGCAGTCCCCGGCGGCCCCCGGGGGAAGGGTTGTCCTACGAGCAGTACTTC. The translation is CASSPRRPPGEGLSYEQYF.